These T cell receptor beta chains were read from a single sample in a study of blood T cell repertoires in COVID-19. Some clones are missing from TCRdb's copy, which holds only in-frame ones; the method was immunoSEQ multiplex PCR. The repertoire holds some 66,000 clones, with 91% as singletons. Sequencing was done on a sample of peripheral blood. These receptors were collected from a human donor in a cohort sampled during active COVID-19. Both conserved end residues are part of each CDR3. The order of the fields is J gene, D gene, clone size, V gene, CDR3 DNA, CDR3 protein. A D gene is named only where the DNA matches it firmly. For some rows the clone size is stated as once, few or many, or as a class when expanded; others skip it.

J: TRBJ2-7; D: -; size: once; V: TRBV2; DNA: TGTGCCAGCAGTGATCAGGGATACGAGCAGTACTTC; CDR3: CASSDQGYEQYF
J: TRBJ2-2; D: -; size: -; V: TRBV10-2; DNA: TGCGCCAGCAGTGAGACAGAGTACACCGGGGAGCTGTTTTTT; CDR3: CASSETEYTGELFF
J: TRBJ2-3; D: -; size: -; V: TRBV5-1; DNA: TGCGCCAGCAGTAGACGGGCTAGCTTAGCAGATACGCAGTATTTT; CDR3: CASSRRASLADTQYF
J: TRBJ2-1; D: -; size: -; V: TRBV7-2; DNA: TGTGCCAGCAGCTTGGGTCCCGGGAACTACCCGTTCTTC; CDR3: CASSLGPGNYPFF
J: TRBJ1-3; D: -; size: -; V: TRBV5-6; DNA: TGTGCCAGCAGCTTAACGGGAACTGGAAACACCATATATTTT; CDR3: CASSLTGTGNTIYF
J: TRBJ1-1; D: -; size: -; V: TRBV4-1; DNA: TGCGCCAGCAGCCAAGAGGGGGGAACAAGAACTGAAGCTTTCTTT; CDR3: CASSQEGGTRTEAFF
J: TRBJ1-4; D: TRBD1; size: -; V: TRBV6-1; DNA: TGTGCCAGCAGTGGGGACAGGGGGAAGGTTAATGAAAAACTGTTTTTT; CDR3: CASSGDRGKVNEKLFF
J: TRBJ2-3; D: TRBD2; size: -; V: TRBV18; DNA: TGTGCCAGCTCACCACCGGTTAGCGGGGGCCCGGATACGCAGTATTTT; CDR3: CASSPPVSGGPDTQYF
J: TRBJ1-1; D: -; size: -; V: TRBV18; DNA: TGTGCCAGCTCACCACCGGTGACGGATCCGGGGGAAGCTTTCTTT; CDR3: CASSPPVTDPGEAFF
J: TRBJ2-7; D: -; size: -; V: TRBV5-1; DNA: TGCGCCAGCAGCTTGGGTCTAGTATACTCCTACGAGCAGTACTTC; CDR3: CASSLGLVYSYEQYF
J: TRBJ1-2; D: TRBD1; size: once; V: TRBV2; DNA: TGTGCCAGCAGAGAGACAGGGCCCTATGGCTACACCTTC; CDR3: CASRETGPYGYTF
J: TRBJ1-3; D: -; size: -; V: TRBV6-2/TRBV6-3; DNA: TGTGCCAGCAGTTACGCCGGACACTCTGGAAACACCATATATTTT; CDR3: CASSYAGHSGNTIYF
J: TRBJ2-1; D: TRBD1; size: -; V: TRBV7-8; DNA: TGTGCCAGCAGCTTATCACGACAGGGCCCCAACAATGAGCAGTTCTTC; CDR3: CASSLSRQGPNNEQFF
J: TRBJ2-5; D: TRBD1; size: -; V: TRBV6-2/TRBV6-3; DNA: TGTGCCAGCAGTCCCCAGACAGGGGGAGGTGGAGAGACCCAGTACTTC; CDR3: CASSPQTGGGGETQYF
J: TRBJ2-1; D: TRBD2; size: -; V: TRBV7-9; DNA: TGTGCCAGCGGGACTAGCGGGAGGAACAATGAGCAGTTCTTC; CDR3: CASGTSGRNNEQFF
J: TRBJ2-7; D: -; size: -; V: TRBV21-1; DNA: TGTGCCAGCAGAACAGGGGGCGTATACATCGAGCAGTACTTC; CDR3: CASRTGGVYIEQYF
J: TRBJ2-1; D: -; size: -; V: TRBV28; DNA: TGTGCCATCCATTCGGGGGACAGCGACCCAAATGAGCAGTTCTTC; CDR3: CAIHSGDSDPNEQFF
J: TRBJ2-7; D: -; size: few; V: TRBV6-4; DNA: TGTGCCAGCAGTGAAAGGTTAGAGGATCAAAGCGAGCAGTACTTC; CDR3: CASSERLEDQSEQYF
J: TRBJ2-5; D: TRBD2; size: -; V: TRBV7-8; DNA: TGTGCCAGCAGCTCACCAAGCGGGGCCAAAGAGACCCAGTACTTC; CDR3: CASSSPSGAKETQYF
J: TRBJ2-2; D: -; size: -; V: TRBV7-9; DNA: TGTGCCAGCACCGACACCTACACCGGGGAGCTGTTTTTT; CDR3: CASTDTYTGELFF
J: TRBJ2-3; D: TRBD2; size: -; V: TRBV11-2; DNA: TGTGCCAGCAGCTTAGGGCCACTAGCGCCGCAGTATTTT; CDR3: CASSLGPLAPQYF
J: TRBJ2-5; D: -; size: -; V: TRBV7-2; DNA: TGTGCCAGCAGCTTAGACGGAGGGAGAGAGACCCAGTACTTC; CDR3: CASSLDGGRETQYF
J: TRBJ1-6; D: -; size: -; V: TRBV6-4; DNA: TGTGCCAGCAGGAGTAGCTCCTATAATTCACCCCTCCACTTT; CDR3: CASRSSSYNSPLHF
J: TRBJ2-5; D: -; size: -; V: TRBV7-2; DNA: TGTGCCAGCAGCGGGAGAGTTCGAGGGGAGACCCAGTACTTC; CDR3: CASSGRVRGETQYF
J: TRBJ2-1; D: TRBD1; size: -; V: TRBV2; DNA: TGTGCCAGCAGTTCGACTTGGGACAGCTACAATGAGCAGTTCTTC; CDR3: CASSSTWDSYNEQFF
J: TRBJ2-2; D: TRBD1; size: once; V: TRBV30; DNA: TGTGCCTGGAGTGTAAGTCTTCCGGGACAGGGGCGCCCCGGGGAGCTGTTTTTT; CDR3: CAWSVSLPGQGRPGELFF
J: TRBJ2-3; D: TRBD2; size: -; V: TRBV19; DNA: TGTGCCAGTAAAAGAGGTACTAGCGGCCTCGAGGGCACAGATACGCAGTATTTT; CDR3: CASKRGTSGLEGTDTQYF
J: TRBJ2-1; D: TRBD2; size: once; V: TRBV19; DNA: TGTGCCAGTAGTAGTTCGGCTAGCGGGGGGTATGAGCAGTTCTTC; CDR3: CASSSSASGGYEQFF
J: TRBJ2-1; D: TRBD2; size: -; V: TRBV11-2; DNA: TGTGCCAGCAGCTTAGACGTGGGACTAGCGGGACGTGAGCAGTTCTTC; CDR3: CASSLDVGLAGREQFF
J: TRBJ2-7; D: -; size: -; V: TRBV7-2; DNA: TGTGCCAGCAGCCCAGGTCAGGGGCCCTACGAGCAGTACTTC; CDR3: CASSPGQGPYEQYF
J: TRBJ1-2; D: -; size: -; V: TRBV2; DNA: TGTGCCAGCGGGCAACGAACCTATGGCTACACCTTC; CDR3: CASGQRTYGYTF
J: TRBJ1-5; D: -; size: -; V: TRBV15; DNA: TGTGCCACCAGCAGAGATGAGGGGGGGGATCAGCCCCAGCATTTT; CDR3: CATSRDEGGDQPQHF
J: TRBJ2-1; D: TRBD2; size: -; V: TRBV5-4; DNA: TGTGCCAGCAGCTTGGCCAGCGGGGGGGCCCTTGAGCAGTTCTTC; CDR3: CASSLASGGALEQFF
J: TRBJ2-1; D: TRBD1; size: -; V: TRBV6-5; DNA: TGTGCCAGCAGTTCCGGGACAGCGGCCTACAATGAGCAGTTCTTC; CDR3: CASSSGTAAYNEQFF
J: TRBJ1-2; D: -; size: -; V: TRBV15; DNA: TGTGCCACCAGCAGAGCCGGGGATGAACTTCCCTATGGCTACACCTTC; CDR3: CATSRAGDELPYGYTF
J: TRBJ1-4; D: -; size: -; V: TRBV6-5; DNA: TGTGCCAGCAGTTACCGGTTTGCAACTAATGAAAAACTGTTTTTT; CDR3: CASSYRFATNEKLFF
J: TRBJ1-1; D: -; size: -; V: TRBV7-9; DNA: TGTGCCAGCAGCCCCCCCGTCGGGGGACCTGAAGCTTTCTTT; CDR3: CASSPPVGGPEAFF
J: TRBJ2-7; D: -; size: -; V: TRBV23-1; DNA: TGCGCCAGCAGTAAGCCCGGGTTCTACGAGCAGTACTTC; CDR3: CASSKPGFYEQYF
J: TRBJ2-3; D: TRBD1; size: -; V: TRBV7-2; DNA: TGTGCCAGCAGCCCGGACAGGGAAAAAAGCACAGATACGCAGTATTTT; CDR3: CASSPDREKSTDTQYF
J: TRBJ2-7; D: -; size: -; V: TRBV7-2; DNA: TGTGCCAGCAGCTTAAATAGTTACGAGCAGTACTTC; CDR3: CASSLNSYEQYF
J: TRBJ1-4; D: -; size: -; V: TRBV3-1/TRBV3-2; DNA: TGTGCCAGCAGCCAAGGAGGGGGACGGAATAATGAAAAACTGTTTTTT; CDR3: CASSQGGGRNNEKLFF
J: TRBJ2-1; D: TRBD2; size: -; V: TRBV11-3; DNA: TGTGCCAGCAGCCCCAGTGGACTAGCGGGAGCCCATGAGCAGTTCTTC; CDR3: CASSPSGLAGAHEQFF
J: TRBJ2-5; D: -; size: once; V: TRBV5-8; DNA: TGTGCCAGCAGCTTGGCTCTGACAGCCAACCAAGAGACCCAGTACTTC; CDR3: CASSLALTANQETQYF
J: TRBJ2-3; D: TRBD1; size: -; V: TRBV4-2; DNA: TGTGCCAGCAACCGGGACAGGGAGGATACGCAGTATTTT; CDR3: CASNRDREDTQYF
J: TRBJ2-1; D: TRBD1; size: -; V: TRBV27; DNA: TGTGCCAGCAGTTACCTACCAGGACAGGCTGAGCAGTTCTTC; CDR3: CASSYLPGQAEQFF
J: TRBJ1-2; D: -; size: -; V: TRBV28; DNA: TGTGCCAGCAGCCAATATGGACAGCCAAGTTCCTATGGCTACACCTTC; CDR3: CASSQYGQPSSYGYTF
J: TRBJ1-4; D: -; size: -; V: TRBV7-2; DNA: TGTGCCAGCAGCCCGGCGACGGGAGCAACTAATGAAAAACTGTTTTTT; CDR3: CASSPATGATNEKLFF
J: TRBJ2-1; D: -; size: -; V: TRBV10-1; DNA: TGCGCCAGCGGCGGCCTTTCCTACAATGAGCAGTTCTTC; CDR3: CASGGLSYNEQFF
J: TRBJ2-3; D: TRBD2; size: -; V: TRBV5-1; DNA: TGCGCCAGCAGCCTGGCCGGGGGGGCCATGGGAGATACGCAGTATTTT; CDR3: CASSLAGGAMGDTQYF
J: TRBJ1-3; D: -; size: -; V: TRBV19; DNA: TGTGCCAGTACCGCGGATAACTCTGGAAACACCATATATTTT; CDR3: CASTADNSGNTIYF
J: TRBJ2-1; D: TRBD2; size: -; V: TRBV11-2; DNA: TGTGCCAGCAGGCGCGAGGCCAGCGGGAGTTTCTCCTACAATGAGCAGTTCTTC; CDR3: CASRREASGSFSYNEQFF
J: TRBJ1-5; D: TRBD1; size: once; V: TRBV7-2; DNA: TGTGCCAGCAGCTTAATGGCAGGGGGCGTCGCTCAGCCCCAGCATTTT; CDR3: CASSLMAGGVAQPQHF
J: TRBJ2-7; D: TRBD2; size: -; V: TRBV6-6; DNA: TGTGCCAGCAGTTCGTGGGCGGGAGACTACGAGCAGTACTTC; CDR3: CASSSWAGDYEQYF